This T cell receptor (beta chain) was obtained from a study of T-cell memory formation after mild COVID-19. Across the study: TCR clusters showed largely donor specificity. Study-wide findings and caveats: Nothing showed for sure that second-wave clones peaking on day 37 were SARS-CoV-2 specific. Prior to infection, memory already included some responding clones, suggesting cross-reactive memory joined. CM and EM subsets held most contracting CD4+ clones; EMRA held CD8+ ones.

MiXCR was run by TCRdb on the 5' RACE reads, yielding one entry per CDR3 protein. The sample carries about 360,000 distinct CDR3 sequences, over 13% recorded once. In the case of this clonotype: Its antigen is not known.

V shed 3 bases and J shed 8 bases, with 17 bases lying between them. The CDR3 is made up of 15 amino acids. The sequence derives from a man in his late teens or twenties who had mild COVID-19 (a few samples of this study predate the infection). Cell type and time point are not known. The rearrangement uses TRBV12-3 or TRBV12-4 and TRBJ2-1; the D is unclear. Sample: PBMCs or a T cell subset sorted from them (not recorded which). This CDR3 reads CASSFGSLLPHEQFF. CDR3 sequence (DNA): TGTGCCAGCAGTTTTGGCAGTCTCTTGCCCCATGAGCAGTTCTTC.